This passage covers 12 T cell receptor beta chains from one sample sequenced in a study of T-cell memory formation after mild COVID-19. TCRdb re-derived calls from the 5' RACE reads in MiXCR, one entry per CDR3 protein. The sample yields 200,000 to 250,000 distinct CDR3 sequences, 15% to 20% seen once. Sequencing was performed on PBMCs or a T cell subset sorted from them (not recorded which). The receptor source for this set is a young man who had mild COVID-19 (a few samples of this study predate the infection). Cell type and time point are not known.

The chain employs TRBV5-6 and TRBJ1-1, with D possibly being TRBD1 (5 bases). Trimming took 4 bases from V and 3 from J, leaving 16 bases between them. The CDR3 is made up of 15 amino acids. Per the germline V gene, CDR1 is SGHDT and CDR2 is YYEEEE. The chain's CDR3 is CASSRDGRGDTEAFF. CDR3 nucleotides: TGTGCCAGCAGCCGGGACGGACGCGGAGACACTGAAGCTTTCTTT. Based on the CDR3 plus reference TRBV5-6 and TRBJ1-1, the full variable domain is DAGVTQSPTHLIKTRGQQVTLRCSPKSGHDTVSWYQQALGQGPQFIFQYYEEEERQRGNFPDRFSGHQFPNYSSELNVNALLLGDSALYLCASSRDGRGDTEAFFGQGTRLTVV.

This clonotype was found a few times. The chain has TRBV7-8 and TRBJ2-7; D remains ambiguous. Germline V lookup: CDR1 SGHVS, CDR2 FQNEAQ. This CDR3 spans 13 amino acids. V was clipped by 5 bases and J by 3 bases, with 11 bases between them. The CDR3 bases are TGTGCCAGCAGCCAGCAGGCCCACTACGAGCAGTACGTC. This gives the protein CASSQQAHYEQYV.

The chain is built from TRBV28 and TRBJ2-1; 7 positions agree with TRBD1. CDR1 and CDR2 (germline): MDHEN, SYDVKM. The trim removed 7 bases at V and 2 bases at J, leaving 5 bases unmatched. This CDR3 spans 14 amino acids. The CDR3 nucleotides are TGTGCCAGCAAAACGACAGGGCCCTACAATGAGCAGTTCTTC. The encoded protein is CASKTTGPYNEQFF.

This chain connects TRBV5-1 to TRBJ1-5, with D unclear. This CDR3 comprises 14 residues. The germline V gene encodes CDR1 SGHRS and CDR2 YFSETQ. Trimming took 3 bases from V and 2 from J, leaving 9 bases between them. The CDR3, as DNA: TGCGCCAGCAGCTCGCACGGTGGCAATCAGCCCCAGCATTTT. Protein sequence: CASSSHGGNQPQHF. The full variable domain, rest sourced from reference TRBV5-1 and TRBJ1-5, is KAGVTQTPRYLIKTRGQQVTLSCSPISGHRSVSWYQQTPGQGLQFLFEYFSETQRNKGNFPGRFSGRQFSNSRSEMNVSTLELGDSALYLCASSSHGGNQPQHFGDGTRLSIL.

This clonotype was seen a handful of times. The genes are TRBV7-2 and TRBJ1-2; 9 bases agree with TRBD1. J was trimmed by 5 bases and V by 5 bases; bases with no gene match: 12. The V gene's germline CDR1 is SGHTA and CDR2 FQGNSA. This CDR3 has 16 amino acids. As DNA, the CDR3 is TGTGCCAGCAGCCCATCGAACAGGGGGCTCCGGTATGGCTACACCTTC. Translation: CASSPSNRGLRYGYTF.

This clonotype appeared a few times. CDR3 DNA: TGTGCCAGCAGCCAACCCGGGATAGGGTACGAGCAGTACTTC. Its protein product is CASSQPGIGYEQYF. J is TRBJ2-7 and V is TRBV3-1, with a tentative D call TRBD2 (5 bases). Trimming cost V 2 bases and J 4 bases, with 12 bases left between them. Germline CDR1 is LGHDT and CDR2 is YNNKEL (reference sequence). CDR3 size: 14 residues.

CDR3 DNA: TGTGCCAGCAGCCCAGGCTGGGGCGACCCTAGCACAGATACGCAGTATTTT. It translates to CASSPGWGDPSTDTQYF. J is TRBJ2-3 and V is TRBV11-3; D might be TRBD1 (5 bases). The ends were cut back, 5 bases at V and 0 bases at J, with 18 bases in the middle. Germline V gene lookup returns CDR1 SGHNT and CDR2 YENEEA. The CDR3 has 17 residues.

V usage is TRBV3-1 and J usage is TRBJ2-2; no definite D call. V was clipped by 0 bases and J by 6 bases, with 8 bases between them. The CDR3 consists of 14 residues. Germline assignment: CDR1 LGHDT and CDR2 YNNKEL (reference sequence). In nucleotides, the CDR3 is TGTGCCAGCAGCCAAGATGCGCTCGCCGGGGAGCTGTTTTTT. It specifies CASSQDALAGELFF.

This clonotype was seen repeatedly, ten times or more. The chain combines TRBV9 with TRBJ2-4; tentatively, D is TRBD1 (6 bases). Germline values: CDR1 SGDLS, CDR2 YYNGEE. V was trimmed by 3 bases and J by 0 bases, leaving 10 bases between them. This CDR3 has 15 residues. The CDR3 spells CASSAGVLAKNIQYF. CDR3 in DNA: TGTGCCAGCAGCGCAGGGGTTTTAGCCAAAAACATTCAGTACTTC.

V is TRBV2 and J is TRBJ1-2; D perhaps matches TRBD1 (6 bases). The CDR3 loop spans 12 amino acids. Germline V lookup: CDR1 SNHLY, CDR2 FYNNEI. V lost 9 bases to trimming and J lost 2 bases, with 10 bases between them. CDR3 in DNA: TGTGCCAGAACAGGGTTCAACTATGGCTACACCTTC. The encoded protein is CARTGFNYGYTF.

The chain employs TRBV5-1 and TRBJ1-2, with D possibly TRBD1 on 6 matching bases. The V gene lost 4 bases and the J gene lost 5 bases, with 15 bases spanning the gap. Germline V lookup: CDR1 SGHRS, CDR2 YFSETQ. This CDR3 has 14 amino acids. The CDR3 protein is CASSPSQGFYGYTF. DNA for the CDR3: TGCGCCAGCAGCCCCTCACAGGGATTTTATGGCTACACCTTC.

The genes are TRBV12-3 or TRBV12-4 and TRBJ2-7, with 8 bases lining up with TRBD1. The CDR3 contains 13 residues. V was clipped by 6 bases and J by 5 bases; unmatched bases: 6. CDR3 bases: TGTGCCAGCAGGCCACAGGGGGGCCACGAGCAGTACTTC. The encoded protein is CASRPQGGHEQYF.